These 18 T cell receptor beta chains were all obtained from the same sample, sequenced in a study of blood T cell repertoires in COVID-19. TCRdb keeps only in-frame clones here, not all; method: immunoSEQ multiplex PCR. Of around 95,000 clones listed, more than 65% are singletons. The sequenced sample consisted of peripheral blood. These receptors came from a woman in her 70s with acute or convalescent COVID-19.

V gene TRBV7-3 combines with J gene TRBJ2-7; 9 nucleotides line up with TRBD1. The CDR3 loop spans 14 amino acids. In germline, CDR1 is SGHTA, CDR2 FQGTGA. V dropped 4 bases and J dropped 7; count of bases not matched to a gene: 8. The CDR3 DNA sequence: TGTGCCAGCAGCTCCCGGACAGGGGTTGTAGAGCAGTACGTC. This gives the protein CASSSRTGVVEQYV.

The V gene is TRBV6-5, the J gene TRBJ1-4; D is perhaps TRBD1 (6 bases). The germline gives CDR1 MNHEY, CDR2 SVGAGI. CDR3 length: 15 amino acids. The V end lost 5 bases, the J end lost 2 bases, and 12 bases lay between the germline ends. The chain's CDR3 is CASSQNRATNEKLFF. CDR3 nucleotides: TGTGCCAGCAGTCAAAACAGGGCTACTAATGAAAAACTGTTTTTT.

This clone was detected once. The chain is built from TRBV23-1 and TRBJ1-5; D ambiguous. TRBV23-1 is labeled an ORF, and its function is uncertain. The CDR3 covers 13 residues. V dropped 2 bases and J dropped 11 bases, with 13 bases sitting between them. The CDR3 sequence: CASSQIVPTAQHF. CDR3 coding DNA: TGCGCCAGCAGTCAAATTGTCCCCACAGCCCAGCATTTT.

A single count supports this clone. This rearrangement joins TRBV10-1 to TRBJ2-1; possible D gene TRBD2, 5 bases. The V and J ends lost 4 bases and 13 bases respectively, with 11 bases between them. Germline CDR1 is WNHNN and CDR2 is SYGVQD (reference sequence). The CDR3 is 11 amino acids. CDR3 bases: TGCGCCAGCAGTGGGAACGGAGGTCAGTTCTTC. This sequence encodes CASSGNGGQFF.

The gene calls are TRBV7-2 and TRBJ2-3, with D maybe TRBD2 (6 bases). This CDR3 comprises 14 residues. Germline CDR1 reads SGHTA; CDR2 reads FQGNSA. V lost 5 bases and J lost 2, with 11 bases in between. CDR3 DNA: TGTGCCAGCAGCCTGGGACTTATCACAGATACGCAGTATTTT. This gives the protein CASSLGLITDTQYF.

This clone was seen only a few times. This chain joins TRBV9 and TRBJ1-4, with 10 nucleotides matching TRBD1. The CDR3 extends over 14 amino acids. CDR1 and CDR2 from the germline V gene are SGDLS and YYNGEE. J was trimmed by 5 bases and V by 4 bases; bases with no gene match: 2. The CDR3 nucleotides are TGTGCCAGCAGCCCGGACAGGGGGAATGAAAAACTGTTTTTT. It encodes CASSPDRGNEKLFF.

The chain couples TRBV28 to TRBJ1-2; D may be TRBD1 (6 bases). Per the germline V gene, CDR1 is MDHEN and CDR2 is SYDVKM. The CDR3 contains 13 residues. V dropped 1 base and J dropped 8 bases, with 11 bases sitting between them. CDR3 amino acids: CASSLYGGGGYTF. CDR3 bases: TGTGCCAGCAGTTTATATGGGGGGGGCGGCTACACCTTC.

In this sample, this clone turned up once. The rearrangement uses TRBV19 and TRBJ2-3; no firm D call. CDR1 and CDR2 (germline): LNHDA, SQIVND (reference sequence). The CDR3 consists of 11 residues. The V and J ends lost 3 bases and 5 bases respectively, with 3 bases between them. CDR3 sequence reads: CASSIGDTQYF. DNA for the CDR3: TGTGCCAGTAGTATCGGAGATACGCAGTATTTT.

CDR3 loop: CASSLVGTTNEKLFF. In DNA form, the CDR3 reads TGTGCCAGCAGCTTAGTCGGGACAACTAATGAAAAACTGTTTTTT. The chain combines TRBV5-8 with TRBJ1-4; D gene ambiguous. Germline V CDR1 and CDR2: SGHTS, YDEGEE. This CDR3 is built from 15 residues. Trimming removed 2 bases at V and 0 bases at J, with 8 bases between.

This chain uses TRBV6-5 with TRBJ2-2, with a weak D call TRBD2 (6 bases). Germline values: CDR1 MNHEY, CDR2 SVGAGI. The CDR3 runs 14 residues. Trimming left V 8 bases short and J 4 bases short, with 14 bases between. This CDR3 is CASRRGPITGELFF. CDR3 DNA: TGTGCCAGCCGGAGGGGTCCAATCACCGGGGAGCTGTTTTTT.

The rearrangement uses TRBV20-1 and TRBJ2-1; 8 bases agree with TRBD1. The germline V gene encodes CDR1 DFQATT and CDR2 SNEGSKA (reference sequence). The CDR3 is 14 amino acids. J lost 5 bases, V lost 3 bases, and 6 bases had no gene match. Here the CDR3 DNA reads TGCAGTGCTAGTAGGCAGGGGGCTAACAATGAGCAGTTCTTC. This gives the protein CSASRQGANNEQFF.

The chain links TRBV6-4 to TRBJ1-5; 7 positions match TRBD1. Germline CDR1 and CDR2: MRHNA and SNTAGT. Trimming took 7 bases from V and 2 from J; bases not matched to a gene: 5. This CDR3 has 14 residues. CDR3: CASTGGWGNQPQHF. CDR3 nucleotide sequence: TGTGCCAGCACAGGGGGTTGGGGCAATCAGCCCCAGCATTTT.

This clone was seen only once. The CDR3 DNA is TGTGCCAGCTCACCACCAGCGGGGGGGGAGACCCAGTACTTC. Amino acid sequence: CASSPPAGGETQYF. The chain is built from TRBV18 and TRBJ2-5, with TRBD2 identical over 10 bases. The CDR3 extends over 14 amino acids. With 0 bases clipped from V and 5 bases from J, the junction kept 0 bases outside the gene matches. Germline loops: CDR1 KGHSH, CDR2 LQKENI.

This chain uses TRBV7-2 with TRBJ2-1; D might be TRBD2 (6 bases). The CDR3 is made up of 19 amino acids. Germline V gives CDR1 SGHTA, CDR2 FQGNSA. The V end lost 4 bases, the J end lost 0 bases, and 22 bases lay between the germline ends. CDR3 DNA: TGTGCCAGCAGCTCCCCCTCTGCAGAGGAGGGAAGCTCCTACAATGAGCAGTTCTTC. Its protein is CASSSPSAEEGSSYNEQFF.

V gene TRBV6-4 combines with J gene TRBJ1-6; TRBD1 matches at 8 bases. The trim removed 6 bases at V and 9 bases at J, leaving 7 bases unmatched. This CDR3 has 14 amino acids. Germline V gene lookup returns CDR1 MRHNA and CDR2 SNTAGT. CDR3 DNA sequence: TGTGCCAGCAGCTCGACAGGGGTGGCTTCACCCCTCCACTTT. It translates to CASSSTGVASPLHF.

This chain connects TRBV4-3 to TRBJ1-6; 7 bases align to TRBD1. Trimming at V came to 2 bases and at J to 6 bases, leaving 7 bases not matched to a gene. CDR3 length equals 16 residues. Germline lookup yields CDR1 LGHNA and CDR2 YSLEER. CDR3 in amino acids: CASSQNPGGTNSPLHF. CDR3 bases: TGCGCCAGCAGCCAAAACCCAGGGGGTACTAATTCACCCCTCCACTTT.

For this clone: Other DNA sequences from this sample encode an identical CDR3 as well. The CDR3 coding sequence is TGTGCCACCCAGGGAAGCAATCAGCCCCAGCATTTT. As protein: CATQGSNQPQHF. This chain links TRBV28 with TRBJ1-5; D is perhaps TRBD1 (5 bases). Germline V CDR1 and CDR2: MDHEN, SYDVKM. V was cut by 10 bases and J by 1 base, with 8 bases left in between. CDR3 size: 12 residues.

The gene calls are TRBV12-3 or TRBV12-4 and TRBJ2-7; TRBD1 agrees at 10 bases. CDR3 length: 13 residues. Losses at the gene ends were 6 bases for V and 4 bases for J; bases not matched to a gene: 3. The CDR3 bases are TGTGCCAGCAGCCGGGACAGGGGTTACGAGCAGTACTTC. Translating gives CASSRDRGYEQYF.